The rows below give T cell receptor beta chains drawn from one sample of a study of blood T cell repertoires in COVID-19. Clones were sequenced by immunoSEQ multiplex PCR, and TCRdb holds only the in-frame ones, with some missing. There are roughly 330,000 clones in the sample; around nine tenths occur only once, and under 6.5% lies in the top ten. Sequencing was performed on PBMCs or T cells enriched from blood (not recorded which). The receptors here all came from a woman in her twenties or thirties who had recovered from COVID-19. Each CDR3 is given without its conserved first and last residue. A D gene is named only where the DNA matches it firmly.

V gene: TRBV2; D gene: TRBD1; J gene: TRBJ2-7; CDR3 protein: AIDTPEGQHREQY
V gene: TRBV11-2; D gene: TRBD2; J gene: TRBJ2-1; CDR3 protein: ASSLAGLAGTRSYNEQF
V gene: TRBV27; D gene: -; J gene: TRBJ1-5; CDR3 protein: ASSRGNQPQH
V gene: TRBV6-5; D gene: -; J gene: TRBJ1-2; CDR3 protein: ASSYSRDTFYGYT
V gene: TRBV12-3/TRBV12-4; D gene: -; J gene: TRBJ1-2; CDR3 protein: ASSLVTGYGYT
V gene: TRBV19; D gene: -; J gene: TRBJ1-5; CDR3 protein: ASSISDTNQPQH
V gene: TRBV7-3; D gene: -; J gene: TRBJ2-2; CDR3 protein: ASSPRDMNTGELF
V gene: TRBV30; D gene: -; J gene: TRBJ1-1; CDR3 protein: AWSVSRRGEAF
V gene: TRBV5-1; D gene: -; J gene: TRBJ1-1; CDR3 protein: ASSFPDRRDTEAF
V gene: TRBV6-5; D gene: TRBD1; J gene: TRBJ1-5; CDR3 protein: ASSLTGLQPQH
V gene: TRBV20-1; D gene: -; J gene: TRBJ2-3; CDR3 protein: SASRGGDTDTQY
V gene: TRBV2; D gene: TRBD1; J gene: TRBJ2-3; CDR3 protein: ASRQGARNTDTQY
V gene: TRBV5-6; D gene: TRBD1; J gene: TRBJ2-5; CDR3 protein: ASSPYDRVGETQY
V gene: TRBV19; D gene: -; J gene: TRBJ2-6; CDR3 protein: ASSIYSPGGANVLT
V gene: TRBV7-3; D gene: TRBD2; J gene: TRBJ2-3; CDR3 protein: ASKGTSVTDTQY
V gene: TRBV19; D gene: TRBD1; J gene: TRBJ1-5; CDR3 protein: ASSIGTRTGEAQPQH
V gene: TRBV30; D gene: TRBD2; J gene: TRBJ2-2; CDR3 protein: AWKVSGALYGGELF
V gene: TRBV19; D gene: TRBD1; J gene: TRBJ1-2; CDR3 protein: ASRGGQGLNYGYT
V gene: TRBV3-1/TRBV3-2; D gene: TRBD1; J gene: TRBJ1-6; CDR3 protein: ASSQGGAGGRSPLH
V gene: TRBV6-2/TRBV6-3; D gene: -; J gene: TRBJ2-7; CDR3 protein: ASSYSSEQY
V gene: TRBV4-3; D gene: TRBD1; J gene: TRBJ1-2; CDR3 protein: ASSLRDRGQDGYT
V gene: TRBV30; D gene: TRBD1; J gene: TRBJ2-7; CDR3 protein: ASSGQGARGEQY
V gene: TRBV19; D gene: TRBD1; J gene: TRBJ1-2; CDR3 protein: ASSIEGAVTYGYT
V gene: TRBV7-6; D gene: TRBD2; J gene: TRBJ2-3; CDR3 protein: ASSLAVSGGVTAWGTDTQY
V gene: TRBV13; D gene: TRBD1; J gene: TRBJ1-6; CDR3 protein: ASSPRQGLSPLH
V gene: TRBV27; D gene: TRBD1; J gene: TRBJ2-1; CDR3 protein: ASSSPRDRAYNEQF
V gene: TRBV18; D gene: -; J gene: TRBJ1-5; CDR3 protein: ASSPRGQPQH
V gene: TRBV6-5; D gene: -; J gene: TRBJ1-6; CDR3 protein: ASRAARSYNSPLH
V gene: TRBV9; D gene: -; J gene: TRBJ2-1; CDR3 protein: ASSARGRRTYNEQF
V gene: TRBV30; D gene: -; J gene: TRBJ1-2; CDR3 protein: AWGTDYGYT
V gene: TRBV5-4; D gene: TRBD2; J gene: TRBJ2-4; CDR3 protein: ASSPGGRLENIQY
V gene: TRBV30; D gene: TRBD1; J gene: TRBJ1-4; CDR3 protein: AWNPGQGWPKLF
V gene: TRBV2; D gene: TRBD2; J gene: TRBJ2-1; CDR3 protein: ASTGTSGEQF
V gene: TRBV21-1; D gene: -; J gene: TRBJ2-5; CDR3 protein: ASSKSPRLVSCQETQY
V gene: TRBV7-8; D gene: -; J gene: TRBJ1-2; CDR3 protein: ASSQGQGVAYT
V gene: TRBV7-2; D gene: TRBD1; J gene: TRBJ2-7; CDR3 protein: ASSLAGTVAYEQY
V gene: TRBV5-1; D gene: -; J gene: TRBJ1-1; CDR3 protein: ASTHQGTEAF
V gene: TRBV11-3; D gene: TRBD2; J gene: TRBJ2-3; CDR3 protein: ASSLTAGHTDTQY
V gene: TRBV12-3/TRBV12-4; D gene: -; J gene: TRBJ2-1; CDR3 protein: ASSLKAGDEQF
V gene: TRBV21-1; D gene: -; J gene: TRBJ1-6; CDR3 protein: ASSRPPGGNSPLH